The 6 T cell receptor beta chains reported below all come from one sample, sequenced in a study of T cell clonality in common variable immunodeficiency. Assay used: immunoSEQ multiplex PCR; TCRdb lists only in-frame clones, some missing. The sample yields roughly 29,000 clones, without any singletons. Sequenced: peripheral blood mononuclear cells. The source is a person between 18 and 69 years old in good health.

This clone has a count of ten or more. With the read ending 3 residues before the CDR3 end, the germline J gene is used to fill in that end. The J gene is TRBJ2-3, the V gene TRBV11-2, with 10 bases that match TRBD2. V was clipped by 7 bases and J by 5 bases; unmatched bases: 3. This CDR3 is 13 amino acids long. Germline assignment: CDR1 SGHAT and CDR2 FQNNGV. CDR3 bases read: TGTGCCAGCACCACTAGCGGGGTAGATACG. Its translation: CASTTSGVDT. In full, the CDR3 is CASTTSGVDTQYF.

By share, this clone counts as medium-sized. The read terminates 3 residues before the CDR3 end, so the remaining end is supplied by the germline J gene. The V and J genes are TRBV29-1 and TRBJ2-1; D unresolved. V lost 2 bases to trimming and J lost 9 bases, with 8 bases between them. CDR1 and CDR2 from the germline V gene are SQVTM and ANQGSEA. The CDR3 totals 11 residues. The CDR3 DNA, read in part, is TGCAGCGTTGAACGGTCAGGTGAG. It encodes CSVERSGE. The whole CDR3 protein is CSVERSGEQFF.

This clone was seen repeatedly, ten times or more. The CDR3 extends 3 residues past the end of the read, so its final part is completed from the germline J gene. V gene TRBV7-3 combines with J gene TRBJ1-6, with D possibly matching TRBD1 (6 bases). V lost 0 bases and J 4 bases, leaving 16 bases between the germline ends. CDR3 length equals 18 residues. Germline assignment: CDR1 SGHTA and CDR2 FQGTGA. Here the CDR3 reads CASSLTPLGQPYNSPLHF. The part of the CDR3 DNA that was read is TGTGCCAGCAGCTTAACCCCTCTTGGACAGCCGTATAATTCACCC.

In its sample, this clone ranks as large. The read ends 3 residues before the CDR3 terminus; that terminus is restored from the germline J gene. The rearrangement links TRBV30 to TRBJ1-2, with D perhaps matching TRBD1 (6 bases). Germline V gene lookup returns CDR1 GTSNPN and CDR2 SVGIG (reference sequence). The CDR3 consists of 11 residues. The covered CDR3 bases are TGTGCCTGGAGTGGATACAGGGAC. Its protein is CAWSGYRD. The entire CDR3 reads CAWSGYRDYTF.

The sample holds many counts of this clone. The read stops 3 residues short of the end of the CDR3; the missing end is completed from the germline J gene. The chain uses TRBV29-1 and TRBJ2-3; 9 nucleotides line up with TRBD2. Germline lookup yields CDR1 SQVTM and CDR2 ANQGSEA. The CDR3 is 15 residues long. With V trimmed by 2 bases and J by 4 bases, 7 bases remained unmatched. CDR3 in amino acids: CSVERAGGPADTQYF. Partial CDR3 DNA: TGCAGCGTTGAAAGGGCGGGGGGGCCCGCAGATACG.

This clone came up many times. With the read ending 3 residues before the CDR3 end, the germline J gene is used to fill in that end. The rearrangement joins TRBV6-2 or TRBV6-3 to TRBJ2-3; D might be TRBD1 (6 bases). CDR3 size: 13 residues. V was clipped by 2 bases and J by 5 bases, with 8 bases between them. CDR1 and CDR2 (germline): MNHEY, SVGEGT. The CDR3 DNA, read in part, is TGTGCCAGCAGTTACGAAGGGGGAGATACG. Translated: CASSYEGGDT. The CDR3 as a whole reads CASSYEGGDTQYF.